This passage covers 20 T cell receptor beta chains from one sample sequenced in a study of molecular identifiers for immune sequencing clone quantification. Each CDR3 protein is one row after TCRdb ran MiXCR on the PCR reads. The data hold around 470,000 distinct CDR3 sequences, with about a fifth observed a single time. Sequenced: naive CD8+ T cells from blood, with Jurkat cell RNA spiked in. Subset indicated: FACS-sorted CD8+CD4-CCR7+CD45RA+ naive T cells. These receptors were obtained from a human donor in good health. Some libraries in this study had Jurkat cell RNA spiked in.

This clonotype was detected a few times. The rearrangement uses TRBV7-6 and TRBJ1-1; 10 bases are shared with TRBD1. This CDR3 contains 15 residues. V dropped 1 base and J dropped 4; count of bases not matched to a gene: 3. In germline, CDR1 is SGHVS, CDR2 FNYEAQ. The CDR3 coding sequence is TGTGCCAGCAGCTTAGGGACAGGGGGAAGCACTGAAGCTTTCTTT. Translation: CASSLGTGGSTEAFF.

The chain joins TRBV2 to TRBJ2-5; TRBD2 is a possible D gene (5 bases). The ends were cut back, 3 bases at V and 3 bases at J, with 11 bases in the middle. The CDR3 spans 14 residues. Germline V gene sequence: CDR1 SNHLY, CDR2 FYNNEI. CDR3 amino acids: CASSDGGYKETQYF. The CDR3 DNA reads TGTGCCAGCAGTGATGGCGGGTATAAAGAGACCCAGTACTTC.

At least ten counts were recorded for this clonotype. This chain joins TRBV6-2 or TRBV6-3 and TRBJ1-1; D ambiguous. Germline V gives CDR1 MNHEY, CDR2 SVGEGT. The V end lost 5 bases, the J end lost 5 bases, and 18 bases lay between the germline ends. The CDR3 runs to 15 residues. CDR3 nucleotides: TGTGCCAGCAGTACACCGAGAGATTACCGAACTGAAGCTTTCTTT. This translates into CASSTPRDYRTEAFF.

This rearrangement joins TRBV5-4 to TRBJ2-7; TRBD1 agrees at 7 bases. Germline V lookup: CDR1 SGHNT, CDR2 YYREEE (reference sequence). V lost 4 bases to trimming and J lost 2 bases; unmatched junction nucleotides: 6. The CDR3 sequence is 14 residues long. The CDR3 here is CASSADRDTYEQYF. CDR3 coding DNA: TGTGCCAGCAGCGCCGACAGGGATACCTACGAGCAGTACTTC. The full variable domain, completed using reference TRBV5-4 and TRBJ2-7, is ETGVTQSPTHLIKTRGQQVTLRCSSQSGHNTVSWYQQALGQGPQFIFQYYREEENGRGNFPPRFSGLQFPNYSSELNVNALELDDSALYLCASSADRDTYEQYFGPGTRLTVT.

This clonotype was seen only a few times. The chain joins TRBV7-3 to TRBJ2-3, with 8 positions matching TRBD2. The V segment lost 0 bases and the J segment 3 bases; nucleotides outside the gene matches: 8. Germline CDR1 reads SGHTA; CDR2 reads FQGTGA. This CDR3 region has 17 residues. CDR3 nucleotides: TGTGCCAGCAGCTTAACCAGAAGCGGGAGAGGGACAGATACGCAGTATTTT. The encoded protein is CASSLTRSGRGTDTQYF. The variable domain in full, with the rest retrieved from reference TRBV7-3 and TRBJ2-3, is GAGVSQTPSNKVTEKGKYVELRCDPISGHTALYWYRQSLGQGPEFLIYFQGTGAADDSGLPNDRFFAVRPEGSVSTLKIQRTERGDSAVYLCASSLTRSGRGTDTQYFGPGTRLTVL.

The genes are TRBV29-1 and TRBJ2-7, with a tentative D call TRBD1 (6 bases). With 4 bases removed from V and 4 bases from J, the gap between germline ends came to 17 bases. This CDR3 is built from 14 residues. The germline V gene encodes CDR1 SQVTM and CDR2 ANQGSEA. The CDR3 here is CSVAFSGRGYEQYF. CDR3 sequence (DNA): TGCAGCGTTGCTTTCTCTGGCAGGGGTTACGAGCAGTACTTC.

This clonotype was seen a handful of times. The V gene is TRBV5-5, the J gene TRBJ2-5; 11 bases match TRBD2. This CDR3 spans 15 amino acids. Trimming cost V 4 bases and J 4 bases; bases outside gene matches: 6. Germline V gene lookup returns CDR1 SGHKS and CDR2 YYEKEE (reference sequence). DNA of the CDR3: TGTGCCAGCAGCGTTTACGGGACTAGCGGAGAGACCCAGTACTTC. It codes for CASSVYGTSGETQYF.

This clonotype was seen a handful of times. The chain uses TRBV30 and TRBJ2-7; D is unclear. Trimming took off 3 bases at V and 7 bases at J, with 10 bases between the two ends. The CDR3 runs to 11 residues. CDR1 GTSNPN and CDR2 SVGIG come from the germline V gene (reference sequence). As DNA, the CDR3 is TGTGCCTGGAGCAAGATCTCGGAGCAGTACTTC. It codes for CAWSKISEQYF.

As to this clonotype: A read error may be the cause here, since a much bigger clone is one base away. In this CDR3 the conserved last residue, phenylalanine or tryptophan, is missing, so a read error is likely. This chain uses TRBV29-1 with TRBJ1-1; D is perhaps TRBD1 (6 bases). The CDR3 length is 14 residues. The germline V and J ends were trimmed by 6 bases and 6 bases, with 20 bases remaining between them. CDR1 and CDR2 (germline): SQVTM, ANQGSEA. CDR3 in DNA: TGCAGCGTCCTACTACCGGGACAAAACCCTGAAGCTTTCCTT. As protein: CSVLLPGQNPEAFL.

Comment on this clonotype: Possible read error: a much larger clone is one base away. The V and J genes are TRBV12-3 or TRBV12-4 and TRBJ1-5; a possible D gene is TRBD1 (6 bases). With 3 bases removed from V and 9 bases from J, the gap between germline ends came to 12 bases. The CDR3 spans 13 residues. CDR3 bases: TGTGCCAGCAGTTTTCCTGGGGGCGGGCCCCAGCATTTT. This encodes CASSFPGGGPQHF.

The CDR3 sequence is CASSQSRGTQYF. The CDR3, as DNA: TGTGCCAGCAGCCAATCTCGAGGTACGCAGTATTTT. The chain employs TRBV3-1 and TRBJ2-3; D gene unclear. Germline values: CDR1 LGHDT, CDR2 YNNKEL (reference sequence). V was pared by 2 bases and J by 8 bases, with 8 bases between. The CDR3 length is 12 residues.

The V call is TRBV7-2, the J call TRBJ2-5, with D tentatively TRBD2 (6 bases). CDR3 size: 17 residues. V lost 5 bases, J lost 2 bases, and 21 bases lay in between. Germline CDR1 SGHTA, CDR2 FQGNSA. The CDR3 nucleotides read TGTGCCAGCAGCCCCTATGGTAGCGGAGTAGGGCAAGAGACCCAGTACTTC. Amino acid sequence: CASSPYGSGVGQETQYF.

The chain employs TRBV11-3 and TRBJ1-5, with 7 bases aligning to TRBD1. The germline V gene has CDR1 SGHNT and CDR2 YENEEA. Trimming cost V 0 bases and J 5 bases; bases outside gene matches: 13. This CDR3 is 18 amino acids long. The CDR3 nucleotides are TGTGCCAGCAGCTTAGATCTGGGCAGGGGGGCAGTTTATCAGCCCCAGCATTTT. It encodes CASSLDLGRGAVYQPQHF.

With regard to this clonotype: One base away lies a much larger clone, so this may be a sequencing read error. The chain joins TRBV29-1 to TRBJ1-1, with TRBD1 identical over 8 bases. Germline assignment: CDR1 SQVTM and CDR2 ANQGSEA. CDR3 length: 12 residues. CDR3: CRVETGGTEAFF. The CDR3 DNA sequence: TGCAGAGTTGAAACAGGGGGCACTGAAGCTTTCTTT.

This clonotype was observed a handful of times. The CDR3 DNA reads as TGTGCCAGCAGGGAAACTAATCAGCCCCAGCATTTT. It codes for CASRETNQPQHF. The genes are TRBV2 and TRBJ1-5; D unclear. Per germline, CDR1 SNHLY and CDR2 FYNNEI. Trimming took 6 bases from V and 4 from J, leaving 7 bases between them. CDR3 length: 12 residues.

This CDR3 is CASSSYNAEAFF. For the CDR3, the DNA is TGTGCCAGTAGCTCCTATAATGCTGAAGCTTTCTTT. The chain couples TRBV19 to TRBJ1-1; D gene unclear. V was cut by 6 bases and J by 6 bases, with 11 bases left in between. Germline V gene sequence: CDR1 LNHDA, CDR2 SQIVND (reference sequence). The CDR3 has 12 residues.

The table lists this clonotype with a few counts. At one boundary the junction diverges from the germline segment, which might be a read error. The genes are TRBV27 and TRBJ2-1; 7 bases map to TRBD1. The CDR3 has 12 amino acids. Per the germline V gene, CDR1 is MNHEY and CDR2 is SMNVEV (reference sequence). The CDR3 reads CASSSQQGLGFF. For the CDR3, the DNA is TGTGCCAGCAGTTCTCAACAGGGGCTTGGTTTTTTC.

The sample holds a few counts of this clonotype. This chain connects TRBV19 to TRBJ2-7; weak D call: TRBD1 (6 bases). Trimming pared 1 base from V and 5 bases from J, leaving 12 bases between. Germline-derived CDR1 and CDR2 are LNHDA and SQIVND (reference sequence). This CDR3 contains 14 residues. CDR3 nucleotides: TGTGCCAGTAGTATAGGGGGGCGCCAGAACGAGCAGTACTTC. Translated: CASSIGGRQNEQYF.

Remarks on this clonotype: A much larger clone lies one base from this, so it may be a read error. The chain recombines TRBV5-5 with TRBJ2-1, with 10 bases fitting TRBD2. Germline V gene lookup returns CDR1 SGHKS and CDR2 YYEKEE (reference sequence). This CDR3 has 13 amino acids. CDR3 loop: CASRGLASGERFF. The CDR3 nucleotides read TGTGCCAGCAGGGGACTAGCGAGTGGTGAGCGGTTCTTC.

This clonotype appeared a few times. The chain links TRBV5-6 to TRBJ2-7, with TRBD2 identical over 10 bases. CDR3 length: 16 amino acids. V gave up 0 bases and J gave up 6 bases; unmatched junction bases: 9. Germline assignment: CDR1 SGHDT and CDR2 YYEEEE. CDR3 nucleotide sequence: TGTGCCAGCAGCTTGGGCCTAGCGGGAGTTGGACGCGAGCAGTACTTC. The encoded protein is CASSLGLAGVGREQYF.